The table lists the clone carrying this TCR beta chain with many counts. Its antigen remains unknown. At the DNA level, this CDR3 is encoded by other sequences in the same sample as well. Source study methods: There were no quality scores in the junction-only immunoSEQ sequences, so filtering differed. Clones were read by immunoSEQ multiplex PCR, and TCRdb kept only the in-frame ones, dropping some. V and J calls and clone size come straight from that table; D and trimming were deduced from the DNA. The table has about 980,000 clones, approximately 80% seen once. This sample is drawn from a study of shared clonotypes between healthy human individuals. Whole-study results and caveats: Researchers found naive subsets generally carried larger estimated richness than memory subsets.

Per germline, CDR1 GTSNPN and CDR2 SVGIG (reference sequence). The CDR3 has 14 residues. Unmatched junction bases numbered 9, after V lost 7 bases and J lost 5 bases. The clonotype was recovered from a man aged 18 to 29 in good health. The V and J genes are TRBV30 and TRBJ2-7; 12 bases align to TRBD1. Material: memory CD4+ T cells sorted from blood. Noted subset: CD45RA-negative fraction. CDR3 residues: CASSRDRGHHEQYF. CDR3 in DNA: TGTGCCTCGTCCCGGGACAGGGGGCATCACGAGCAGTACTTC.